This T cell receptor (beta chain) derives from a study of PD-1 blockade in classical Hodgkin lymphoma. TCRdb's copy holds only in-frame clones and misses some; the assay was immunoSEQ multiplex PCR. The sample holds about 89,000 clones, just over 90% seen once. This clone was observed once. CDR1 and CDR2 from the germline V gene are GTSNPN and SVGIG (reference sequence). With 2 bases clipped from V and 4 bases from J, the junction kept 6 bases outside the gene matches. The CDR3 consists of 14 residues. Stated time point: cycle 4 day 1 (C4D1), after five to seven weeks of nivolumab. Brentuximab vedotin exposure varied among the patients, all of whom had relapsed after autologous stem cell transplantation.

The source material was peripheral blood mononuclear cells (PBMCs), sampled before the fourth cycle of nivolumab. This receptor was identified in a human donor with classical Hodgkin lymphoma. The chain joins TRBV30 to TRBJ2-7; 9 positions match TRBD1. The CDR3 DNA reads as TGTGCCTGGAGTACCGGGACAGGGATTTACGAGCAGTACTTC. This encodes CAWSTGTGIYEQYF.